This T cell receptor beta chain was documented in a study of regulatory dendritic cells for organ transplantation. Study-wide results and caveats: Naive CD4+ and CD8+ repertoires were highly diverse; memory CD8+ was most oligoclonal. Among resting subsets, memory CD8+ cells contained the most alloreactive clonotypes.

This clone is a singleton in its sample. Antigen: not known. Losses at the gene ends were 0 bases for V and 1 base for J; bases not matched to a gene: 2. In germline, CDR1 is MNHNS, CDR2 SASEGT. CDR3 length equals 16 residues. Data came from immunoSEQ multiplex PCR; TCRdb stores just in-frame clones and leaves some out. The sample records more than 9,000 clones, 80% being singletons. Allogeneic regulatory or mature dendritic cells were co-cultured for 5 days with CFSE-labeled sorted T cells at 1:10. The origin of this receptor is a human donor in good health. The V call is TRBV6-1, the J call TRBJ1-3; 8 bases agree with TRBD1. Sequenced sample: memory CD4+ T cells from blood cultured with dendritic cells. Subset given: CD45RO+ memory T cells. In nucleotides, the CDR3 is TGTGCCAGCAGTGAAGCCAGGGGGCTTTCTGGAAACACCATATATTTT. This codes for CASSEARGLSGNTIYF.